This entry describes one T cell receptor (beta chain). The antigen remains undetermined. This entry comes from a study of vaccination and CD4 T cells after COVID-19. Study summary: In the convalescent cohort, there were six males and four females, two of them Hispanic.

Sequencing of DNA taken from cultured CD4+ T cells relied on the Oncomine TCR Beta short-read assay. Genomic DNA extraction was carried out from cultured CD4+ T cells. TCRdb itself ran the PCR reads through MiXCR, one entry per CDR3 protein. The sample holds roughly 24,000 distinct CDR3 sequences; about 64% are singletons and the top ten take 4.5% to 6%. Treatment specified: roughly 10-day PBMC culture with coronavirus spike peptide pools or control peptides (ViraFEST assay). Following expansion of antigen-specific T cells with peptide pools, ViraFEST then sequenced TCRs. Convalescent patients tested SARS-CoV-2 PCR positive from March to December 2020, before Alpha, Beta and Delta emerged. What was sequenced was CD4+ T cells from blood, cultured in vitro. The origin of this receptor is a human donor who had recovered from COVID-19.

The CDR3 is CASSPGLGRTYEQYF. The CDR3 DNA follows: TGTGCCAGCAGCCCAGGGTTGGGGAGAACCTACGAGCAGTACTTC. The chain has TRBV27 and TRBJ2-7; D could derive from TRBD1 or TRBD2 (5 bases each). CDR1 and CDR2 from the germline V gene are MNHEY and SMNVEV (reference sequence). Trimming took off 6 bases at V and 2 bases at J, with 17 bases between the two ends. The CDR3 loop spans 15 amino acids.